The entry below gives a single TCR beta chain sequence along with its context. Treatment noted: preoperative locoregional IRX-2 cytokine immunotherapy. Preoperative locoregional IRX-2 cytokine immunotherapy was tested in the phase Ib source study. Data came from immunoSEQ multiplex PCR; TCRdb stores just in-frame clones and leaves some out. Among roughly 40,000 clones listed, approximately 77% were seen once. This sample was taken from a study of preoperative IRX-2 immunotherapy in early breast cancer. With 4 bases removed from V and 7 bases from J, the gap between germline ends came to 18 bases. Germline V CDR1 and CDR2: SGHRS, YFSETQ. The CDR3 has 15 residues.

The genes are TRBV5-1 and TRBJ1-5, with D perhaps matching TRBD1 (5 bases). The receptor was derived from a human donor with breast cancer. Sequenced here: tumor tissue, sampled after IRX-2 immunotherapy. CDR3 DNA sequence: TGCGCCAGCAGCCTGACACCGGGGCTAGGGCAGCCCCAGCATTTT. Protein product: CASSLTPGLGQPQHF.